The 27 T cell receptor beta chains listed next were all sequenced from one sample in a study of blood T cell repertoires in COVID-19. Using immunoSEQ multiplex PCR, the repertoire was profiled, and TCRdb retains in-frame clones only, with some absent. The sample consists of 80,000 to 100,000 clones, 75% to 90% of them appearing once. Sequenced: peripheral blood. Source of these receptors: a woman older than 75 with active or convalescent COVID-19.

This rearrangement joins TRBV21-1 to TRBJ1-6; the D call in the table, TRBD1, was not verified against the DNA. TRBV21-1 corresponds to a pseudogene. This CDR3 contains 22 residues. The CDR3 sequence: CASSKARAGQGALNSYNSPLHF. CDR3 sequence (DNA): TGTGCCAGCAGCAAAGCACGGGCAGGGCAGGGGGCGTTGAACTCCTATAATTCACCCCTCCACTTT.

The table lists this clone with a count of one. The chain employs TRBV5-1 and TRBJ1-2; weak D call: TRBD1 (6 bases). Trimming left V 0 bases short and J 3 bases short, with 12 bases between. This CDR3 spans 15 amino acids. The germline CDR1 and CDR2 sequences are SGHRS and YFSETQ. The CDR3 is CASSLARDTYYGYTF. The CDR3 DNA reads TGCGCCAGCAGCTTGGCAAGGGACACTTACTATGGCTACACCTTC.

This clone was picked up one time. The V gene is TRBV18, the J gene TRBJ1-5; TRBD1 matches 9 bases. Germline V gene sequence: CDR1 KGHSH, CDR2 LQKENI. The CDR3 covers 14 residues. The junction had 6 bases not matched to a gene; V was cut back by 5 bases and J by 7 bases. Written as DNA, the CDR3 is TGTGCCAGCTCAACCGGGACAGGGAGGCAGCCCCAGCATTTT. It codes for CASSTGTGRQPQHF. The entire variable domain, with the rest obtained from reference TRBV18 and TRBJ1-5, is as follows: NAGVMQNPRHLVRRRGQEARLRCSPMKGHSHVYWYRQLPEEGLKFMVYLQKENIIDESGMPKERFSAEFPKEGPSILRIQQVVRGDSAAYFCASSTGTGRQPQHFGDGTRLSIL.

This chain links TRBV7-8 with TRBJ2-5; 14 bases align to TRBD2. V trimming: 5 bases; J trimming: 5 bases; junction bases outside the gene matches: 10. CDR3 size: 17 residues. CDR1 is SGHVS, CDR2 FQNEAQ, per germline. The CDR3, as DNA: TGTGCCAGCAGCCCTGCGGGACTAGCGGGGGCCGGGGAGACCCAGTACTTC. Protein product: CASSPAGLAGAGETQYF.

The table lists this clone with a few counts. The chain recombines TRBV11-3 with TRBJ2-7, with 8 bases matching TRBD2. This CDR3 spans 15 amino acids. V trimming: 5 bases; J trimming: 5 bases; junction bases outside the gene matches: 11. Germline CDR1 and CDR2: SGHNT and YENEEA. The CDR3 is CASSVSSGGLHEQYF. The CDR3 bases are TGTGCCAGCAGCGTTTCGAGCGGGGGCCTCCACGAGCAGTACTTC.

The chain carries TRBV6-5 and TRBJ2-1; 9 bases agree with TRBD1. V gave up 2 bases and J gave up 0 bases; unmatched junction bases: 2. The CDR3 is made up of 16 amino acids. Germline-derived CDR1 and CDR2 are MNHEY and SVGAGI. The CDR3 DNA reads TGTGCCAGCAGTTACGGACAGGGGCGCTCCTACAATGAGCAGTTCTTC. Its translation is CASSYGQGRSYNEQFF.

This chain joins TRBV9 and TRBJ1-1; TRBD1 aligns across 10 bases. The CDR3 runs to 14 residues. The V segment lost 3 bases and the J segment 3 bases; nucleotides outside the gene matches: 2. Per the germline V gene, CDR1 is SGDLS and CDR2 is YYNGEE. As DNA, the CDR3 is TGTGCCAGCAGCGGGACAGGGGGGGACACTGAAGCTTTCTTT. Its translation: CASSGTGGDTEAFF.

The chain has TRBV3-1 (or the pseudogene TRBV3-2) and TRBJ1-1; D is uncertain. Germline V CDR1 and CDR2: LGHDT, YNNKEL (reference sequence). This CDR3 comprises 15 residues. V was trimmed by 4 bases and J by 2 bases, leaving 14 bases between them. CDR3 residues: CASSRYSYPNTEAFF. The CDR3 DNA sequence: TGTGCCAGCAGCCGCTACAGCTACCCAAACACTGAAGCTTTCTTT.

This chain links TRBV11-3 with TRBJ2-7; 11 bases fit TRBD1. The CDR3 totals 13 residues. Trimming at V came to 5 bases and at J to 5 bases, leaving 2 bases not matched to a gene. Germline assignment: CDR1 SGHNT and CDR2 YENEEA. CDR3 residues: CASSRDRGNEQYF. DNA of the CDR3: TGTGCCAGCAGCCGGGACAGGGGGAACGAGCAGTACTTC.

The CDR3, as DNA: TGTGCCAGCAGCTTAGTAACTAGCGGGAGGGTCCCCCCACAGTATTTT. It is translated as CASSLVTSGRVPPQYF. The chain joins TRBV7-9 to TRBJ2-3, with 13 bases fitting TRBD2. CDR1 is SEHNR and CDR2 is FQNEAQ in the germline V gene (reference sequence). Trimming removed 1 base from V and 12 bases from J; junction bases left unmatched: 10. This CDR3 spans 16 amino acids.

The table lists this clone with a count of one. The V call is TRBV6-5, the J call TRBJ1-4, with a weak D call TRBD1 (5 bases). This CDR3 contains 15 residues. The V gene's germline CDR1 is MNHEY and CDR2 SVGAGI. The V end lost 7 bases, the J end lost 5 bases, and 17 bases lay between the germline ends. The CDR3 sequence is CASTKVGGGNEKLFF. DNA of the CDR3: TGTGCCAGCACCAAAGTGGGCGGGGGGAATGAAAAACTGTTTTTT.

The chain uses TRBV19 and TRBJ1-2; tentatively, D is TRBD1 (6 bases). Trimming removed 3 bases at V and 4 bases at J, with 18 bases between. The CDR3 totals 16 residues. Germline V gene sequence: CDR1 LNHDA, CDR2 SQIVND (reference sequence). CDR3 in DNA: TGTGCCAGTAGTATCCGGACAGAGAATAGCCCCTATGGCTACACCTTC. Its translation is CASSIRTENSPYGYTF.

The J gene is TRBJ2-7, the V gene TRBV27, with 7 bases matching TRBD2. CDR3 length: 13 amino acids. J gave up 4 bases and V 6 bases, and 6 bases lay outside the gene matches. The germline CDR1 and CDR2 sequences are MNHEY and SMNVEV (reference sequence). CDR3 coding DNA: TGTGCCAGCAGGAGCTTCGGGGGGTACGAGCAGTACTTC. Its protein product is CASRSFGGYEQYF.

This sequence joins TRBV20-1 and TRBJ1-2, with unresolved D. Germline CDR1 and CDR2: DFQATT and SNEGSKA (reference sequence). V dropped 3 bases and J dropped 4 bases, with 15 bases sitting between them. There are 14 residues in the CDR3. The CDR3 spells CSASEHTASYGYTF. The CDR3 bases are TGCAGTGCTAGTGAACACACCGCCTCCTATGGCTACACCTTC.

The rearrangement links TRBV7-2 to TRBJ1-2; D is uncertain. Germline-derived CDR1 and CDR2 are SGHTA and FQGNSA. The CDR3 is 14 residues long. Trimming cost V 5 bases and J 1 base, with 11 bases left between them. CDR3 sequence reads: CASSLSQDNYGYTF. The CDR3 coding sequence is TGTGCCAGCAGCCTATCCCAGGATAACTATGGCTACACCTTC.

Of note for this clone: The same CDR3 is also encoded by other DNA sequences in this sample. This chain uses TRBV3-1 (or the pseudogene TRBV3-2) with TRBJ2-7; D possibly corresponds to TRBD1 (6 bases). Germline CDR1 and CDR2: LGHDT and YNNKEL (reference sequence). The CDR3 is made up of 12 amino acids. V gave up 1 base and J gave up 13 bases, with 14 bases separating them. The CDR3 is CASSQGAGRGYF. CDR3 bases: TGTGCCAGCAGCCAAGGAGCTGGCAGGGGTTACTTC.

This rearrangement joins TRBV4-3 to TRBJ1-4, with D possibly TRBD1 on 6 matching bases. Germline V CDR1 and CDR2: LGHNA, YSLEER. Trimming shortened V by 1 base and J by 6 bases, and 9 bases separated the two germline ends. The CDR3 loop spans 14 amino acids. CDR3 sequence reads: CASSQGQDHEKLFF. The DNA for the CDR3 is TGCGCCAGCAGCCAAGGACAGGATCATGAAAAACTGTTTTTT.

The chain joins TRBV6-5 to TRBJ1-1, with D unclear. V lost 10 bases to trimming and J lost 3 bases, with 12 bases between them. The germline V gene has CDR1 MNHEY and CDR2 SVGAGI. This CDR3 region has 12 residues. CDR3 in DNA: TGTGCCACGCAGGCTTTTGACACTGAAGCTTTCTTT. This codes for CATQAFDTEAFF.

The rearrangement links TRBV6-6 to TRBJ1-5; tentative D call: TRBD1 (5 bases). V lost 8 bases, J lost 2 bases, and 10 bases lay in between. Germline V gene data show CDR1 as MNHNY and CDR2 as SVGAGI (reference sequence). This CDR3 has 13 amino acids. Here the CDR3 DNA reads TGTGCCAGCCAAGGGGAGGGCAATCAGCCCCAGCATTTT. Translating it yields CASQGEGNQPQHF.

V usage is TRBV20-1 and J usage is TRBJ2-5; the D gene is possibly TRBD1 (6 bases). Germline lookup yields CDR1 DFQATT and CDR2 SNEGSKA (reference sequence). The length of the CDR3 is 11 residues. Trimming removed 8 bases at V and 7 bases at J, with 14 bases between. For the CDR3, the DNA is TGCAGTTCCGTGAGGGGGATGACCCAGTACTTC. It codes for CSSVRGMTQYF.

The rearrangement uses TRBV7-3 and TRBJ2-1; D is perhaps TRBD2 (5 bases). Germline-derived CDR1 and CDR2 are SGHTA and FQGTGA. Trimming took 2 bases from V and 0 from J, leaving 8 bases between them. The CDR3 spans 15 residues. CDR3 amino acids: CASSLSGSSYNEQFF. CDR3 bases: TGTGCCAGCAGCTTATCGGGGAGCTCCTACAATGAGCAGTTCTTC.

V is TRBV3-1 (or the pseudogene TRBV3-2) and J is TRBJ1-6; no firm D call. The CDR3 sequence is 22 residues long. With 0 bases removed from V and 8 bases from J, the gap between germline ends came to 32 bases. Germline V gene sequence: CDR1 LGHDT, CDR2 YNNKEL (reference sequence). This CDR3 reads CASSQDYWGSLVSGRSDSPLHF. CDR3 nucleotide sequence: TGTGCCAGCAGCCAAGATTATTGGGGAAGTTTAGTTTCGGGGAGGTCGGATTCACCCCTCCACTTT.

The sample holds a few counts of this clone. The chain is built from TRBV6-6 and TRBJ2-7; tentatively, D is TRBD1 (6 bases). The CDR3 extends over 12 amino acids. Germline CDR1 reads MNHNY; CDR2 reads SVGAGI (reference sequence). Trimming stripped 6 bases from V and 3 bases from J, with 9 bases between. DNA for the CDR3: TGTGCCAGCAGACCGACAGGCTACGAGCAGTACTTC. It is translated as CASRPTGYEQYF.

V usage is TRBV7-9 and J usage is TRBJ1-1; no clear D. CDR3 length equals 13 residues. CDR1 SEHNR and CDR2 FQNEAQ come from the germline V gene (reference sequence). V shed 2 bases and J shed 7 bases, with 11 bases lying between them. This CDR3 reads CASSLIAENEAFF. The CDR3 DNA reads as TGTGCCAGCAGCTTAATTGCGGAAAATGAAGCTTTCTTT. Complete variable domain (other parts from reference TRBV7-9 and TRBJ1-1): DTGVSQNPRHKITKRGQNVTFRCDPISEHNRLYWYRQTLGQGPEFLTYFQNEAQLEKSRLLSDRFSAERPKGSFSTLEIQRTEQGDSAMYLCASSLIAENEAFFGQGTRLTVV.

This sequence joins TRBV4-3 and TRBJ1-4; 7 nucleotides match TRBD1. V lost 4 bases to trimming and J lost 5 bases; unmatched junction nucleotides: 13. Germline V CDR1 and CDR2: LGHNA, YSLEER. This CDR3 spans 17 amino acids. The CDR3 reads CASSRHGTADSNEKLFF. CDR3 in DNA: TGCGCCAGCAGCCGCCACGGGACAGCGGATTCCAATGAAAAACTGTTTTTT.

The chain links TRBV18 to TRBJ1-3, with D perhaps TRBD1 (6 bases). V was cut by 5 bases and J by 1 base, with 12 bases left in between. Germline values: CDR1 KGHSH, CDR2 LQKENI. The CDR3 contains 15 residues. Here the CDR3 DNA reads TGTGCCAGCTCATCGCTTCAGGGGTCTGGAAACACCATATATTTT. It is translated as CASSSLQGSGNTIYF. Based on the CDR3 plus reference TRBV18 and TRBJ1-3, the full variable domain is NAGVMQNPRHLVRRRGQEARLRCSPMKGHSHVYWYRQLPEEGLKFMVYLQKENIIDESGMPKERFSAEFPKEGPSILRIQQVVRGDSAAYFCASSSLQGSGNTIYFGEGSWLTVV.

The chain is built from TRBV6-6 and TRBJ2-7; TRBD1 agrees at 8 bases. Unmatched junction bases numbered 3, after V lost 2 bases and J lost 3 bases. Germline CDR1 MNHNY, CDR2 SVGAGI (reference sequence). This CDR3 has 14 amino acids. The CDR3 region is CASSYGQGVYEQYF. The CDR3 DNA follows: TGTGCCAGCAGTTACGGACAGGGAGTCTACGAGCAGTACTTC.